This T cell receptor (beta chain) was documented in a study of T-cell memory formation after mild COVID-19. Broader study findings: Certain responding clones were present in pre-infection memory, suggesting participation of cross-reactive memory.

This clonotype was observed a few times. Its antigen is still unknown. Germline V lookup: CDR1 MNHEY, CDR2 SVGAGI. Between the trimmed V and J ends, which lost 5 bases and 0 bases, there was a span of 14 bases. The CDR3 runs 16 residues. MiXCR, run by TCRdb on the 5' RACE reads, gives a single entry per CDR3 protein. Of 55,000 to 75,000 distinct CDR3 sequences listed, 25% to 30% are singletons. The chain joins TRBV6-5 to TRBJ2-1, with D perhaps assigned TRBD1 or TRBD2 (6 bases each). Source material: PBMCs or a T cell subset sorted from them (not recorded which). The receptor was derived from a man aged 18-30 years who had mild COVID-19 (a few samples of this study predate the infection). Cell type and time point are not known. This chain's CDR3 is CASSRGGTASYNEQFF. The DNA of the CDR3 is TGTGCCAGCAGTAGAGGGGGGACTGCCTCCTACAATGAGCAGTTCTTC.